This paragraph covers one T cell receptor beta chain sequence. Its antigen remains unidentified. The data originate from a study of T cell repertoires in cytomegalovirus infection. From the reads, TCRdb called clonotypes with MiXCR, one entry per CDR3 protein. The sample carries roughly 320,000 distinct CDR3 sequences, roughly 9.3% recorded once. This CDR3 region has 12 residues. Germline V gives CDR1 SQVTM, CDR2 ANQGSEA. With 5 bases removed from V and 3 bases from J, the gap between germline ends came to 10 bases. General study findings and limits: CMV-specific TCR beta clonotypes restricted by HLA-C were the ones dominating the ex vivo response.

This TCR was recovered from a human donor in good health (CMV status not recorded). Some clones in this sample may be carry-over from other donors' samples. The material sequenced was PBMCs. V gene TRBV29-1 combines with J gene TRBJ2-5; D possibly corresponds to TRBD2 (6 bases). CDR3 amino acids: CSVTTREETQYF. The CDR3 nucleotides read TGCAGCGTTACGACTAGGGAAGAGACCCAGTACTTC. The variable domain in full, completed from reference TRBV29-1 and TRBJ2-5, reads SAVISQKPSRDICQRGTSLTIQCQVDSQVTMMFWYRQQPGQSLTLIATANQGSEATYESGFVIDKFPISRPNLTFSTLTVSNMSPEDSSIYLCSVTTREETQYFGPGTRLLVL.